Listed below are T cell receptor beta chains from one sample, sequenced in a study of post-analysis software for immune sequencing data. TCRdb re-derived calls from the PCR reads in MiXCR, one entry per CDR3 protein. The sample consists of roughly 540,000 distinct CDR3 sequences, around 31% of them appearing once. The sample comprised blood. Receptor source: a girl under 18 with multiple sclerosis. Each CDR3 is given with its conserved first and last residue. D genes are given only for firm matches. Size values are once, few and many counts, or a class for expanded clones, and some rows have none.

clone size: NA
J gene: TRBJ2-3
D gene: TRBD1
V gene: TRBV6-1
CDR3 DNA: TGTGCCAGCAGTGAGGTACAGGGGGCAGCAGATACGCAGTATTTT
CDR3 protein: CASSEVQGAADTQYF

clone size: NA
J gene: TRBJ2-5
D gene: NA
V gene: TRBV20-1
CDR3 DNA: TGCAGTGCTAGAATGGCGGGGCCAGGGAAGACCCAGTACTTC
CDR3 protein: CSARMAGPGKTQYF

clone size: few
J gene: TRBJ2-5
D gene: TRBD1
V gene: TRBV9
CDR3 DNA: TGTGCCAGCAGCGTAGACGGGACAGGGAGAGGAGAGACCCAGTACTTC
CDR3 protein: CASSVDGTGRGETQYF

clone size: NA
J gene: TRBJ1-3
D gene: NA
V gene: TRBV9
CDR3 DNA: TGTGCCAGCAGCGTAGGGGCCATCTCTGGAAACACCATATATTTT
CDR3 protein: CASSVGAISGNTIYF

clone size: NA
J gene: TRBJ2-3
D gene: NA
V gene: TRBV4-2
CDR3 DNA: TGTGCCAGCAGCCCAAAGATTCGGTTGGCAGATACTACAGATACGCAGTATTTT
CDR3 protein: CASSPKIRLADTTDTQYF

clone size: few
J gene: TRBJ2-3
D gene: NA
V gene: TRBV7-9
CDR3 DNA: TGTGCCAGCAGCTTAGCGGGCCCCGAACGCACAGATACGCAGTATTTT
CDR3 protein: CASSLAGPERTDTQYF

clone size: NA
J gene: TRBJ2-7
D gene: TRBD2
V gene: TRBV20-1
CDR3 DNA: TGCAGTGCCTCGGGAGGGGCACCCTACGAGCAGTACTTC
CDR3 protein: CSASGGAPYEQYF

clone size: NA
J gene: TRBJ1-1
D gene: NA
V gene: TRBV12-3/TRBV12-4
CDR3 DNA: TGTGCCAGCAAAGGACAGATGAACACTGAAGCTTTCTTT
CDR3 protein: CASKGQMNTEAFF

clone size: few
J gene: TRBJ2-3
D gene: NA
V gene: TRBV5-1
CDR3 DNA: TGCGCCAGCACGGCGGGTTCTCTCACAGATACGCAGTATTTT
CDR3 protein: CASTAGSLTDTQYF

clone size: NA
J gene: TRBJ2-5
D gene: NA
V gene: TRBV20-1
CDR3 DNA: TGCAGTGCTAGAGATACTGAGACCCAGTACTTC
CDR3 protein: CSARDTETQYF

clone size: NA
J gene: TRBJ2-5
D gene: NA
V gene: TRBV5-1
CDR3 DNA: TGCGCCAGCAGAGAGCAGCCCTCGTCTTACAATGAGCAGTACTTC
CDR3 protein: CASREQPSSYNEQYF

clone size: NA
J gene: TRBJ1-5
D gene: NA
V gene: TRBV19
CDR3 DNA: TGTGCCAGTAGTCCACCGAGCAGGGTTCCTGATCAGCCCCAGCATTTT
CDR3 protein: CASSPPSRVPDQPQHF

clone size: few
J gene: TRBJ2-3
D gene: TRBD2
V gene: TRBV13
CDR3 DNA: TGTGCCAGCAGCAGTGGACTAGCGGTCGCAGATACGCAGTATTTT
CDR3 protein: CASSSGLAVADTQYF

clone size: NA
J gene: TRBJ2-3
D gene: TRBD2
V gene: TRBV12-3/TRBV12-4
CDR3 DNA: TGTGCCAGCAGCAGGGGACTAGCGGGGAGCTCAGATACGCAGTATTTT
CDR3 protein: CASSRGLAGSSDTQYF